The 26 T cell receptor beta chains below come from one sample, sequenced in a study of regulatory T cells in long-lasting Graves disease. CDR3-region Arm-PCR and iRepertoire HTBI primers produced the TCR beta libraries. From the multiplex PCR reads, TCRdb called clonotypes with MiXCR, one entry per CDR3 protein. The table shows 350,000 to 500,000 distinct CDR3 sequences, with around 13% occurring only once. Time point noted: newly diagnosed GD, antithyroid drugs for less than 3 months. Isolated PBMC RNA provided the starting material for the TCR library. These data were likewise used in another study, on T cells in Graves' hyperthyroidism and ophthalmopathy.

Sample: peripheral blood mononuclear cells (PBMCs), taken at new diagnosis, from a patient treated with antithyroid drugs. The origin of the receptors is a woman in her 50s with Graves disease.

This clonotype has ten or more counts. The genes are TRBV11-2 and TRBJ2-5; D remains ambiguous. Germline V gene sequence: CDR1 SGHAT, CDR2 FQNNGV. V was pared by 8 bases and J by 1 base, with 11 bases between. The length of the CDR3 is 13 residues. This CDR3 is CASGKRSQETQYF. The CDR3 DNA sequence: TGTGCCAGCGGGAAGCGTAGCCAAGAGACCCAGTACTTC. Filled out from reference TRBV11-2 and TRBJ2-5, the complete variable domain reads EAGVAQSPRYKIIEKRQSVAFWCNPISGHATLYWYQQILGQGPKLLIQFQNNGVVDDSQLPKDRFSAERLKGVDSTLKIQPAKLEDSAVYLCASGKRSQETQYFGPGTRLLVL.

The V call is TRBV7-2, the J call TRBJ2-2; 13 bases align to TRBD2. V trimming: 4 bases; J trimming: 5 bases; junction bases outside the gene matches: 4. Germline V gene data show CDR1 as SGHTA and CDR2 as FQGNSA. This CDR3 is 16 amino acids long. The CDR3 here is CASSWTSGGYTGELFF. The CDR3 coding sequence is TGTGCCAGCAGCTGGACTAGCGGGGGATATACCGGGGAGCTGTTTTTT.

This clonotype was seen many times. This chain uses TRBV5-1 with TRBJ2-7; TRBD2 might be the D (6 bases). CDR3 size: 14 residues. Germline V gene lookup returns CDR1 SGHRS and CDR2 YFSETQ. Trimming left V 7 bases short and J 2 bases short, with 16 bases between. CDR3 DNA: TGCGCCAGCCTACCGAGGTGGGAGGCCTACGAGCAGTACTTC. Residues: CASLPRWEAYEQYF.

The chain combines TRBV7-2 with TRBJ1-4; the match to TRBD1 covers 7 bases. The V gene end was trimmed by 1 base and the J gene end by 0 bases; junction bases not matched to a gene: 2. This CDR3 is 16 amino acids long. CDR1 is SGHTA, CDR2 FQGNSA, per germline. The CDR3 spells CASSLVRGSTNEKLFF. The CDR3 region has the DNA TGTGCCAGCAGCTTAGTCAGGGGGTCAACTAATGAAAAACTGTTTTTT.

This clonotype was recorded many times. The chain recombines TRBV3-1 with TRBJ1-1; D is uncertain. In germline, CDR1 is LGHDT, CDR2 YNNKEL (reference sequence). Trimming shortened V by 6 bases and J by 1 base, and 6 bases separated the two germline ends. CDR3 length: 12 amino acids. The CDR3 DNA follows: TGTGCCAGCAGATGGGCGAACACTGAAGCTTTCTTT. This translates into CASRWANTEAFF.

CDR3 in amino acids: CASSSGLAGAADTQYF. The CDR3, as DNA: TGTGCCAGCAGCTCCGGACTAGCGGGAGCGGCAGATACGCAGTATTTT. V usage is TRBV7-7 and J usage is TRBJ2-3; 13 bases agree with TRBD2. CDR1 and CDR2 (germline): SSHAT, FNYEAQ (reference sequence). The CDR3 loop spans 16 amino acids. With 4 bases clipped from V and 4 bases from J, the junction kept 5 bases outside the gene matches.

This clonotype was counted ten times or more. The chain carries TRBV12-3 or TRBV12-4 and TRBJ1-4; TRBD1 is a possible D gene (6 bases). Between the trimmed V and J ends, which lost 5 bases and 7 bases, there was a span of 23 bases. The CDR3 totals 17 residues. The CDR3 DNA reads as TGTGCCAGCAGTCATACCACGGACAGTCAATTGAGTGAAAAACTGTTTTTT. Translating gives CASSHTTDSQLSEKLFF.

The chain employs TRBV3-1 and TRBJ2-2, with TRBD1 identical over 9 bases. J gave up 7 bases and V 8 bases, and 8 bases lay outside the gene matches. Per the germline V gene, CDR1 is LGHDT and CDR2 is YNNKEL (reference sequence). The CDR3 is 14 residues long. The chain's CDR3 is CASRQQGASGELFF. The CDR3 nucleotides read TGTGCCAGCCGGCAACAGGGGGCGAGCGGGGAGCTGTTTTTT.

This clonotype was counted a few times. For the CDR3, the DNA is TGCGCCAGCAGCTCCGGGACTACATTCTATGAGCAGTTCTTC. Amino acid sequence: CASSSGTTFYEQFF. This rearrangement joins TRBV5-1 to TRBJ2-1; 7 positions match TRBD2. The germline CDR1 and CDR2 sequences are SGHRS and YFSETQ. This CDR3 comprises 14 residues. Trimming at V came to 3 bases and at J to 8 bases, leaving 8 bases not matched to a gene.

The genes are TRBV2 and TRBJ2-5, with D maybe TRBD1 (5 bases). Trimming stripped 6 bases from V and 5 bases from J, with 10 bases between. Germline CDR1 SNHLY, CDR2 FYNNEI. The CDR3 contains 12 residues. The CDR3: CASRGRVETQYF. Here the CDR3 DNA reads TGTGCCAGCAGGGGGCGCGTGGAGACCCAGTACTTC. The complete variable domain, with remaining parts taken from reference TRBV2 and TRBJ2-5, reads EPEVTQTPSHQVTQMGQEVILRCVPISNHLYFYWYRQILGQKVEFLVSFYNNEISEKSEIFDDQFSVERPDGSNFTLKIRSTKLEDSAMYFCASRGRVETQYFGPGTRLLVL.

This clonotype was picked up many times. The rearrangement links TRBV30 to TRBJ1-1; D remains unclear. The germline CDR1 and CDR2 sequences are GTSNPN and SVGIG (reference sequence). Trimming removed 0 bases from V and 1 base from J, with 12 bases in between. This CDR3 contains 15 residues. CDR3 sequence: CAWSVTPRKNTEAFF. CDR3 in DNA: TGTGCCTGGAGTGTAACCCCGCGAAAGAACACTGAAGCTTTCTTT.

This clonotype was counted only a few times. Written as DNA, the CDR3 is TGTGCCAGCAGCGTAGCTAGCGGGAGGGCCGTTGAGACCCAGTACTTC. This sequence encodes CASSVASGRAVETQYF. The chain is built from TRBV9 and TRBJ2-5, with TRBD2 matching 12 bases. J gave up 5 bases and V 0 bases, and 5 bases lay outside the gene matches. Germline V lookup: CDR1 SGDLS, CDR2 YYNGEE. This CDR3 region has 16 residues.

The chain has TRBV18 and TRBJ1-5; D is unresolved. V was clipped by 2 bases and J by 4 bases, with 12 bases between them. CDR1 KGHSH and CDR2 LQKENI come from the germline V gene. The CDR3 consists of 15 residues. The CDR3 sequence: CASSPGILLNQPQHF. The CDR3 coding sequence is TGTGCCAGCTCACCAGGTATCTTACTAAATCAGCCCCAGCATTTT.

The table lists this clonotype with many counts. In DNA, the CDR3 is TGCAGCGTCCCGTACGGACAGGGGGCAAGCCCTTCCCAAGAGACCCAGTACTTC. As protein: CSVPYGQGASPSQETQYF. The genes are TRBV29-1 and TRBJ2-5, with 11 nucleotides matching TRBD1. Per germline, CDR1 SQVTM and CDR2 ANQGSEA. This CDR3 region has 18 residues. Germline trimming cut 6 bases from V and 1 base from J; bases unmatched to any gene: 16.

Comment on this clonotype: This clone may be a read error of a much larger clone one base away. No conserved phenylalanine or tryptophan is present at the end of the CDR3, so a read error is the likely explanation. The chain carries TRBV9 and TRBJ1-1, with D possibly being TRBD1 (6 bases). The CDR3 spans 16 residues. CDR1 is SGDLS and CDR2 is YYNGEE in the germline V gene. V gave up 3 bases and J gave up 1 base, with 16 bases separating them. CDR3 region: CASSAGTSWGNTEAFL. The CDR3, as DNA: TGTGCCAGCAGCGCAGGGACATCCTGGGGGAACACTGAAGCTTTCCTT.

This clonotype was counted ten times or more. The chain recombines TRBV27 with TRBJ2-7; 13 bases fit TRBD2. CDR3 size: 15 residues. V trimming: 6 bases; J trimming: 5 bases; junction bases outside the gene matches: 7. The V gene's germline CDR1 is MNHEY and CDR2 SMNVEV (reference sequence). Here the CDR3 reads CASSPRTSGRDEQYF. The CDR3 DNA is TGTGCCAGCAGCCCCCGGACTAGCGGGAGAGACGAGCAGTACTTC.

This clonotype was counted many times. The V call is TRBV6-1, the J call TRBJ2-1; tentative D call: TRBD2 (6 bases). Trimming took 2 bases from V and 5 from J, leaving 13 bases between them. Germline V gene lookup returns CDR1 MNHNS and CDR2 SASEGT. The length of the CDR3 is 15 residues. CDR3 amino acids: CASSERRDRNNEQFF. CDR3 nucleotide sequence: TGTGCCAGCAGTGAAAGGAGGGATCGTAACAATGAGCAGTTCTTC.

This clonotype was detected many times. V is TRBV6-1 and J is TRBJ1-2; possibly TRBD1 for D (5 bases). The CDR3 covers 13 residues. The V end lost 5 bases, the J end lost 1 base, and 8 bases lay between the germline ends. Germline V gives CDR1 MNHNS, CDR2 SASEGT. In DNA form, the CDR3 reads TGTGCCAGCAGTCTCCAGGGTAACTATGGCTACACCTTC. Protein sequence: CASSLQGNYGYTF.

At least ten counts were recorded for this clonotype. The chain links TRBV19 to TRBJ1-5; 9 nucleotides line up with TRBD1. Germline CDR1 reads LNHDA; CDR2 reads SQIVND (reference sequence). The CDR3 extends over 17 amino acids. Germline trimming cut 4 bases from V and 0 bases from J; bases unmatched to any gene: 7. CDR3 residues: CASSKQGADYSNQPQHF. In DNA, the CDR3 is TGTGCCAGTAGTAAACAGGGGGCGGACTATAGCAATCAGCCCCAGCATTTT. The full variable domain, completed using reference TRBV19 and TRBJ1-5, is DGGITQSPKYLFRKEGQNVTLSCEQNLNHDAMYWYRQDPGQGLRLIYYSQIVNDFQKGDIAEGYSVSREKKESFPLTVTSAQKNPTAFYLCASSKQGADYSNQPQHFGDGTRLSIL.

This clonotype occurred a few times. The junction does not match germline at one end; this may be a read error. The chain recombines TRBV24-1 with TRBJ2-5; TRBD2 aligns across 9 bases. The last part of the DNA fits TRBJ2-1 better; the J call may be wrong. The germline gives CDR1 KGHDR, CDR2 SFDVKD. The CDR3 consists of 18 residues. The CDR3 loop reads CAASDFLCLLAGMDEQFF. The CDR3 DNA reads as TGTGCCGCCAGTGATTTTCTCTGTTTACTAGCGGGTATGGATGAGCAGTTCTTC.

Comment on this clonotype: With a much larger clone just one base away, this may be a read error. The CDR3 here is CANTPGGRLNQPQHF. DNA of the CDR3: TGTGCCAACACCCCCGGGGGACGGCTCAATCAGCCCCAGCATTTT. The V call is TRBV6-1, the J call TRBJ1-5; D is perhaps TRBD1 (5 bases). There are 15 residues in the CDR3. The V gene's germline CDR1 is MNHNS and CDR2 SASEGT. Between the trimmed V and J ends, which lost 10 bases and 3 bases, there was a span of 19 bases.

This clonotype occurred a few times. Since no conserved phenylalanine or tryptophan closes the CDR3, a read error is the likely cause. The chain links TRBV10-3 to TRBJ2-7, with D possibly called TRBD1 or TRBD2 (5 bases each). Deletions cut 3 bases from V and 3 bases from J, with 12 bases between. Per the germline V gene, CDR1 is ENHRY and CDR2 is SYGVKD. This CDR3 comprises 14 residues. CDR3 region: CAISDPVGGYEQYL. The CDR3 nucleotides are TGTGCCATCAGTGACCCTGTTGGGGGCTACGAGCAGTACCTC.

This clonotype was detected many times. This chain links TRBV20-1 with TRBJ2-2; D possibly matches TRBD1 or TRBD2 (5 bases each). The germline CDR1 and CDR2 sequences are DFQATT and SNEGSKA (reference sequence). The CDR3 covers 14 residues. The V gene lost 3 bases and the J gene lost 3 bases, with 11 bases spanning the gap. The CDR3: CSASSGDDTGELFF. The CDR3 DNA reads as TGCAGTGCTAGTTCTGGGGACGACACCGGGGAGCTGTTTTTT.

This clonotype was found a few times. This sequence joins TRBV7-9 and TRBJ2-6, with TRBD1 matching over 7 bases. Germline trimming cut 5 bases from V and 0 bases from J; bases unmatched to any gene: 25. Germline V lookup: CDR1 SEHNR, CDR2 FQNEAQ (reference sequence). The CDR3 has 23 residues. The CDR3 region has the DNA TGTGCCAGCAGCCTCGGACGGTGGGGCTACTCTCGGGACAGTCCCTCTGGGGCCAACGTCCTGACTTTC. Translation: CASSLGRWGYSRDSPSGANVLTF.

This chain connects TRBV12-3 or TRBV12-4 to TRBJ2-3; the D gene is possibly TRBD2 (5 bases). Trimming cost V 6 bases and J 0 bases, with 7 bases left between them. The CDR3 is 13 residues long. The CDR3 DNA reads TGTGCCAGCAGACTAGGAAGCACAGATACGCAGTATTTT. This encodes CASRLGSTDTQYF.

This clonotype showed up many times. The J gene is TRBJ2-1, the V gene TRBV12-3 or TRBV12-4; TRBD2 matches 8 bases. The CDR3 is 18 amino acids. The ends lost 6 bases at V and 2 bases at J; junction bases unmatched: 15. This CDR3 is CASSRGLLLAATYNEQFF. The DNA of the CDR3 is TGTGCCAGCAGCCGTGGGCTTCTACTAGCGGCAACCTACAATGAGCAGTTCTTC.